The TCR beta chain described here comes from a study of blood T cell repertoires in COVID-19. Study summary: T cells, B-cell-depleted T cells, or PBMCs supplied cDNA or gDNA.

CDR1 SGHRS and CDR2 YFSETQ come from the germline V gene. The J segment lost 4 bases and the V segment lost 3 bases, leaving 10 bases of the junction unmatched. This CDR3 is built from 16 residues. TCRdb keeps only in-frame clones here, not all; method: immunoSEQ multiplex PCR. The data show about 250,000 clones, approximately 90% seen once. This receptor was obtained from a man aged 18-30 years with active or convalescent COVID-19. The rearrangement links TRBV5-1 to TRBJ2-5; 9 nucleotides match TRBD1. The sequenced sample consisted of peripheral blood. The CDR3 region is CASSYSGTGSLETQYF. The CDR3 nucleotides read TGCGCCAGCAGCTACTCCGGGACAGGGTCCCTAGAGACCCAGTACTTC.